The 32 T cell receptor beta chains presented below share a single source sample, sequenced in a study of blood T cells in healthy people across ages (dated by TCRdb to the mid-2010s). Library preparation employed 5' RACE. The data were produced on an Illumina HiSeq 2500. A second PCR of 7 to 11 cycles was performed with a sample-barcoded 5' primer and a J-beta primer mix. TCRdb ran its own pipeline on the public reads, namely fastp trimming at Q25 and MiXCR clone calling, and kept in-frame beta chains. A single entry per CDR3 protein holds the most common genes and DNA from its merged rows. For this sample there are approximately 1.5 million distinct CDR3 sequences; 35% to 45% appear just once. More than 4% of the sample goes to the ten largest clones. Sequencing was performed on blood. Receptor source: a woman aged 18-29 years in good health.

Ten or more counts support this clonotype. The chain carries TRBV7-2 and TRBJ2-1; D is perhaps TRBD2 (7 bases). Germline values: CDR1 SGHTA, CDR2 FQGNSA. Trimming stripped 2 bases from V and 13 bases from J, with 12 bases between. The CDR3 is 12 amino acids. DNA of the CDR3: TGTGCCAGCAGCTTAAAGGGGGGGAAACAGTTCTTC. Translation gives CASSLKGGKQFF.

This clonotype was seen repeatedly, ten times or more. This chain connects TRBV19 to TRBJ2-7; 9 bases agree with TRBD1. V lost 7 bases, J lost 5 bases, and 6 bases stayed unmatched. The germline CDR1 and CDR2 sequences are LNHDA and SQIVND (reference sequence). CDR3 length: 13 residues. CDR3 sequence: CASTGTGTHEQYF. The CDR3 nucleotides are TGTGCCAGTACCGGGACAGGGACCCACGAGCAGTACTTC.

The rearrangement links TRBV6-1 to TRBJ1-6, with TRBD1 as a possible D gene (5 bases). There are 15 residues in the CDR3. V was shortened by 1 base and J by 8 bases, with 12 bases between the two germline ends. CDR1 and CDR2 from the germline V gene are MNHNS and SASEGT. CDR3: CASSEGTLVDSPLHF. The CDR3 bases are TGTGCCAGCAGTGAAGGGACACTAGTAGATTCACCCCTCCACTTT.

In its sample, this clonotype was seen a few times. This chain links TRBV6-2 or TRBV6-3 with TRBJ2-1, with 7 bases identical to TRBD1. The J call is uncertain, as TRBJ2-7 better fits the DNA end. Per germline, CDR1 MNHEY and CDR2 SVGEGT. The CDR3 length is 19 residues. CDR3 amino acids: CASSYGTVKVTRSYNEQYF. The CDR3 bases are TGTGCCAGCAGTTATGGGACAGTGAAGGTAACCCGTTCCTACAATGAGCAGTACTTC.

The CDR3 here is CSARDGGTEVTQYF. DNA of the CDR3: TGCAGTGCTAGAGATGGCGGAACAGAGGTGACCCAGTACTTC. V usage is TRBV20-1 and J usage is TRBJ2-5; D not certain. This CDR3 is built from 14 residues. Germline V CDR1 and CDR2: DFQATT, SNEGSKA (reference sequence). Trimming left V 0 bases short and J 7 bases short, with 15 bases between.

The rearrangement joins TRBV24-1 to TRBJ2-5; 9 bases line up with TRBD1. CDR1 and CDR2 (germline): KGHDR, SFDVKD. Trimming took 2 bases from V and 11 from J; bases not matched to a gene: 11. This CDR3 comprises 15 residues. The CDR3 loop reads CATSDSRQGDNEQYF. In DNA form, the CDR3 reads TGTGCCACCAGTGATTCCCGACAGGGGGACAATGAGCAGTACTTC.

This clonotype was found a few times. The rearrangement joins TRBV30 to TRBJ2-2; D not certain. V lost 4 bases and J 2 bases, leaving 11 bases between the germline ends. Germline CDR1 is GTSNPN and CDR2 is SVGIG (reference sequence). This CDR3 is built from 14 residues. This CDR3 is CAWKRASNTGELFF. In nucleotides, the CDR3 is TGTGCCTGGAAGCGAGCGAGCAACACCGGGGAGCTGTTTTTT.

The CDR3, as DNA: TGCAGTGCTAGAGATTTGGGGGGCACCGGGGAGCTGTTTTTT. Its translation is CSARDLGGTGELFF. This sequence joins TRBV20-1 and TRBJ2-2, with D maybe TRBD2 (6 bases). The CDR3 extends over 14 amino acids. Per the germline V gene, CDR1 is DFQATT and CDR2 is SNEGSKA (reference sequence). Trimming left V 0 bases short and J 4 bases short, with 9 bases between.

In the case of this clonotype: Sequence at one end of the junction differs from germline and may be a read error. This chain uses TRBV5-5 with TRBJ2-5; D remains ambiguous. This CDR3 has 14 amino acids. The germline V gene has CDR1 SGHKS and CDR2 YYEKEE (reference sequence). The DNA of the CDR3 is TGTGCCAGCAGCTTGGTCAATTTCCAAGGGACCCAGTACTTC. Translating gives CASSLVNFQGTQYF.

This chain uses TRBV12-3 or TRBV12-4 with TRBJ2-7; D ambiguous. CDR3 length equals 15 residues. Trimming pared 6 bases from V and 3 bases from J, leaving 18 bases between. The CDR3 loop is CASSLAAGLGYEQYF. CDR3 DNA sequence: TGTGCCAGCAGCCTCGCGGCTGGTCTCGGCTACGAGCAGTACTTC.

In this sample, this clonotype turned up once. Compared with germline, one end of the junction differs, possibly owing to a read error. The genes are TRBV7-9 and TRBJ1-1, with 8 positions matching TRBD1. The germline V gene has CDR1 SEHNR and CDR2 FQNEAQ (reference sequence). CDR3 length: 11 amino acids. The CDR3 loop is CTGGFDTEAFF. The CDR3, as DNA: TGCACAGGGGGATTTGACACTGAAGCTTTCTTT.

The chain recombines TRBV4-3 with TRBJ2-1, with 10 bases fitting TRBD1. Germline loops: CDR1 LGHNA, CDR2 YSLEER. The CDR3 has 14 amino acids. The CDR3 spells CVGSRTGGLDEQFF. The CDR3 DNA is TGCGTCGGCAGCCGGACAGGGGGTCTAGATGAGCAGTTCTTC.

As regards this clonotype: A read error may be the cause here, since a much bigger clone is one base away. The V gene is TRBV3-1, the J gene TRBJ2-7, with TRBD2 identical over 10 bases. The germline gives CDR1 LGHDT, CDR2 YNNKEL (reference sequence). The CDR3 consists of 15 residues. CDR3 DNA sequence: TGTGCCAACAGCCAAGGTATAGCGGGAGGATGGGAGCAGTACTTC. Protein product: CANSQGIAGGWEQYF.

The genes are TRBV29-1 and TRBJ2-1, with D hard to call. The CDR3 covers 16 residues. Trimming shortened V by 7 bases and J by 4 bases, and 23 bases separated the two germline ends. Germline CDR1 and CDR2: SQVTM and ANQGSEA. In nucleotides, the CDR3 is TGCAGCGCTCCCCATGGAAGTAACTACGGATACAATGAGCAGTTCTTC. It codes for CSAPHGSNYGYNEQFF.

CDR3 residues: CAISDELASYEQYF. For the CDR3, the DNA is TGTGCCATCAGTGATGAACTAGCGAGCTACGAGCAGTACTTC. The chain joins TRBV10-3 to TRBJ2-7, with TRBD2 matching over 7 bases. The CDR3 sequence is 14 residues long. The germline CDR1 and CDR2 sequences are ENHRY and SYGVKD. V lost 3 bases, J lost 3 bases, and 5 bases stayed unmatched.

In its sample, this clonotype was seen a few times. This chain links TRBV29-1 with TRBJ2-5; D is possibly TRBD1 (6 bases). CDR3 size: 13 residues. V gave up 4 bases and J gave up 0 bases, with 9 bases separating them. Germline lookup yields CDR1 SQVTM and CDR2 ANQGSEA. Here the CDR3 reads CSVVRQDQETQYF. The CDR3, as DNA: TGCAGCGTTGTACGACAGGACCAAGAGACCCAGTACTTC.

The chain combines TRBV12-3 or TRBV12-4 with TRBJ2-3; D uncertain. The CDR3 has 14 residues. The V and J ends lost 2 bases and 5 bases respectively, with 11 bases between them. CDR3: CASSLSWGKDTQYF. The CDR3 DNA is TGTGCCAGCAGTTTAAGCTGGGGAAAAGATACGCAGTATTTT.

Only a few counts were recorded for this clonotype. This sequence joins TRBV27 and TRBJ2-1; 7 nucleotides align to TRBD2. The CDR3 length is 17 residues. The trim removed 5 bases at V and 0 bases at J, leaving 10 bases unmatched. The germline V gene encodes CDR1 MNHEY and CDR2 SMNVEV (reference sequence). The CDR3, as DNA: TGTGCCAGCAGTCCGAGACTAGCCTTGAGCTCCTACAATGAGCAGTTCTTC. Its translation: CASSPRLALSSYNEQFF.

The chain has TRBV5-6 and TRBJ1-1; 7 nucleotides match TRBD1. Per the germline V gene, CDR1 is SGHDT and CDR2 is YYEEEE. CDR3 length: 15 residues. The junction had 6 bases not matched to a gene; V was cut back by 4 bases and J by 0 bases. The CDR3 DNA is TGTGCCAGCAGCAGGAGGGACAGAGTGAACACTGAAGCTTTCTTT. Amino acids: CASSRRDRVNTEAFF.

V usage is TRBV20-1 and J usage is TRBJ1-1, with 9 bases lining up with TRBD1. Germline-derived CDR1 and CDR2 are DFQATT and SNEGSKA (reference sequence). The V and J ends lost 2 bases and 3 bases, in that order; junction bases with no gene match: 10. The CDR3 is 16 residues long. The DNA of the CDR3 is TGCAGTGCTAGAAATCCCCGGACAGGGGTCTACACTGAAGCTTTCTTT. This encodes CSARNPRTGVYTEAFF.

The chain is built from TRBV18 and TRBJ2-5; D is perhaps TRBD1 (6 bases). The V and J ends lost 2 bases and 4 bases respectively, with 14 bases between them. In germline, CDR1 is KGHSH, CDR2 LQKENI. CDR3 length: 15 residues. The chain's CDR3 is CASSPIGQRSETQYF. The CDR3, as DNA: TGTGCCAGCTCACCAATTGGACAGAGGTCAGAGACCCAGTACTTC.

CDR3 in amino acids: CASAGTDSYEQYF. Here the CDR3 DNA reads TGTGCCAGCGCGGGGACAGACAGCTACGAGCAGTACTTC. The chain couples TRBV27 to TRBJ2-5, with D perhaps matching TRBD1 (7 bases). The DNA end is a closer match to TRBJ2-7, so the J assignment may be wrong. Germline CDR1 MNHEY, CDR2 SMNVEV (reference sequence). The length of the CDR3 is 13 residues.

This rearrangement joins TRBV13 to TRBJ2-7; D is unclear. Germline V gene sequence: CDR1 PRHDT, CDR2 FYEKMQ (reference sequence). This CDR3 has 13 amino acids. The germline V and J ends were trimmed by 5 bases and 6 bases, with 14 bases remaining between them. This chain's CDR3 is CASSRFQAREQYF. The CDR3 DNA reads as TGTGCCAGCAGCCGCTTTCAGGCGCGCGAGCAGTACTTC.

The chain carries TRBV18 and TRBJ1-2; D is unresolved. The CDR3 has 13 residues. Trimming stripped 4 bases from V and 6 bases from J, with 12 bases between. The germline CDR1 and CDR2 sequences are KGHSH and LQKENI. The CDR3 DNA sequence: TGTGCCAGCTCACTTCACGGCCCAGATGGCTACACCTTC. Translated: CASSLHGPDGYTF.

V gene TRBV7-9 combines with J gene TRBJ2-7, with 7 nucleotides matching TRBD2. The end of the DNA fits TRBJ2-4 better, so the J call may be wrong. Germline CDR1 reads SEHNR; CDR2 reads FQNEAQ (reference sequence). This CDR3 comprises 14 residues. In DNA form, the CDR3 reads TGTGCCAGCAGCTTTCGGGGGGTCGAAAACATTCAGTACTTC. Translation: CASSFRGVENIQYF.

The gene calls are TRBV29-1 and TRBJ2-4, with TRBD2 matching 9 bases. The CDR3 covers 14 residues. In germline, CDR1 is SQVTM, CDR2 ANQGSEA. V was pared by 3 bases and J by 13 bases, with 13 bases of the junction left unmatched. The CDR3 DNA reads TGCAGCGTTGATAAGACTAGCGGAGACAATGAGCAGTACTTC. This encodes CSVDKTSGDNEQYF.

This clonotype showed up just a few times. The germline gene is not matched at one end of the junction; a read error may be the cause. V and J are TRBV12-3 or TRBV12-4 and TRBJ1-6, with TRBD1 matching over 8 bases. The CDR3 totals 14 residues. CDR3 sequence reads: CASTRTGQNSPLHF. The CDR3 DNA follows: TGTGCCAGCACCCGGACAGGGCAAAATTCACCACTCCACTTT.

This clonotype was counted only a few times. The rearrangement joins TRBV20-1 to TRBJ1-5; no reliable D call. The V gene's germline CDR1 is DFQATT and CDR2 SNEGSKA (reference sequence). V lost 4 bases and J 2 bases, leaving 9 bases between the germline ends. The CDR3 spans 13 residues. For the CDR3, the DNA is TGCAGTGCTAAGGCGGCGGGCAATCAGCCCCAGCATTTT. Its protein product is CSAKAAGNQPQHF.

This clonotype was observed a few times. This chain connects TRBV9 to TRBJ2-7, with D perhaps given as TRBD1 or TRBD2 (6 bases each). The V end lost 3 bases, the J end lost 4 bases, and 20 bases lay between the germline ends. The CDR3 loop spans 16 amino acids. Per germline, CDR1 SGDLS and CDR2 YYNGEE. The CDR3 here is CASSESVSGAGYEQYF. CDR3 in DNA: TGTGCCAGCAGCGAGTCGGTGTCGGGGGCGGGTTACGAGCAGTACTTC. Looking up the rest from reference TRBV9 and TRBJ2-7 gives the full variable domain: DSGVTQTPKHLITATGQRVTLRCSPRSGDLSVYWYQQSLDQGLQFLIQYYNGEERAKGNILERFSAQQFPDLHSELNLSSLELGDSALYFCASSESVSGAGYEQYFGPGTRLTVT.

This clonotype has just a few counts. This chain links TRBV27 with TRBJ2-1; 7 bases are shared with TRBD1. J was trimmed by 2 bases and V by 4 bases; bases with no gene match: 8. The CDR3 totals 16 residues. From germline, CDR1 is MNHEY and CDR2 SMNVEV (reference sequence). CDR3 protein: CASSSTGDRTYNEQFF. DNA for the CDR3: TGTGCCAGCAGTTCCACAGGGGATAGAACCTACAATGAGCAGTTCTTC.

CDR3 loop: CASNVDRQETQYF. The CDR3 DNA follows: TGTGCCAGCAATGTGGACCGACAAGAGACCCAGTACTTC. J is TRBJ2-5 and V is TRBV7-2; D uncertain. The CDR3 consists of 13 residues. Trimming took 7 bases from V and 2 from J, leaving 11 bases between them. Germline V gives CDR1 SGHTA, CDR2 FQGNSA.

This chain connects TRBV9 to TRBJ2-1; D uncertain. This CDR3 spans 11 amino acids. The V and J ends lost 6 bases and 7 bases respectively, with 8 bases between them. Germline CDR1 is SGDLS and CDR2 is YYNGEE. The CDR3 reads CASNPHNEQFF. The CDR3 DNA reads TGTGCCAGCAACCCCCATAATGAGCAGTTCTTC. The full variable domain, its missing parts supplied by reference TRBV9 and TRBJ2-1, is DSGVTQTPKHLITATGQRVTLRCSPRSGDLSVYWYQQSLDQGLQFLIQYYNGEERAKGNILERFSAQQFPDLHSELNLSSLELGDSALYFCASNPHNEQFFGPGTRLTVL.